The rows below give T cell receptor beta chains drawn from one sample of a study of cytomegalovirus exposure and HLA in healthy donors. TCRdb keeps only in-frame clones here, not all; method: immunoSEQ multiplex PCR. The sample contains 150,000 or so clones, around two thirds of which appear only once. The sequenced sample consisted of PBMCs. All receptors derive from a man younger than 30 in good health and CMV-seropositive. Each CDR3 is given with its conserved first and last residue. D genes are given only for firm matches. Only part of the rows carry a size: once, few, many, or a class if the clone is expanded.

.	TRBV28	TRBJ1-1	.	CASSPRSLNTEAFF	TGTGCCAGCAGTCCTCGGAGTCTGAACACTGAAGCTTTCTTT
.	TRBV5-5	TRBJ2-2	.	CATRIEQPNTGELFF	TGTGCCACCCGGATTGAACAGCCTAACACCGGGGAGCTGTTTTTT
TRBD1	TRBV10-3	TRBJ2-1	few	CAISLGTGDYNEQFF	TGTGCCATCAGCCTAGGGACAGGGGACTACAATGAGCAGTTCTTC
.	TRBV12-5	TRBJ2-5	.	CASGLGLAWETQYF	TGTGCTAGTGGCTTAGGGCTAGCGTGGGAGACCCAGTACTTC
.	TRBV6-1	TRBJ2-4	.	CASSENPRNIQYF	TGTGCCAGCAGTGAAAACCCCAGAAACATTCAGTACTTC
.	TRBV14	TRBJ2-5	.	CASSHRGGTGYQETQYF	TGTGCCAGCAGCCACCGCGGGGGGACAGGGTACCAAGAGACCCAGTACTTC
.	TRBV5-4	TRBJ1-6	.	CASSADRNTYNSPLHF	TGTGCCAGCAGCGCTGACAGGAATACCTATAATTCACCCCTCCACTTT
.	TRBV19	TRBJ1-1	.	CASSITRDYTEAFF	TGTGCCAGTAGTATCACCAGGGACTACACTGAAGCTTTCTTT
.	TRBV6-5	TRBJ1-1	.	CASRTGAEAFF	TGTGCCAGCAGGACCGGGGCTGAAGCTTTCTTT
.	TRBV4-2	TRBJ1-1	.	CASSHGLTGGSTEAFF	TGTGCCAGCAGCCACGGTCTAACGGGGGGGAGCACTGAAGCTTTCTTT
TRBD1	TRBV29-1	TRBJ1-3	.	CSVDQGDSGNTIYF	TGCAGCGTTGATCAGGGGGACTCTGGAAACACCATATATTTT
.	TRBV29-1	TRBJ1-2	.	CSVDGLSGGYTF	TGCAGCGTTGATGGGCTGAGCGGTGGCTACACCTTC
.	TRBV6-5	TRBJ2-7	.	CASSSLVGYEQYF	TGTGCCAGCAGTTCCTTGGTCGGTTACGAGCAGTACTTC
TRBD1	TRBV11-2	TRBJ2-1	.	CASSLAWDSNEQFF	TGTGCCAGCAGCTTAGCCTGGGACAGCAATGAGCAGTTCTTC
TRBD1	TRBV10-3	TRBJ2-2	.	CAILSGTGKTGELFF	TGTGCCATACTAAGTGGGACAGGGAAAACCGGGGAGCTGTTTTTT
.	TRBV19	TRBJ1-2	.	CASALGGGYTF	TGTGCCAGTGCCTTAGGGGGTGGCTACACCTTC
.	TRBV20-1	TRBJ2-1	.	CSASGTEQFF	TGCAGTGCTTCAGGTACGGAGCAGTTCTTC